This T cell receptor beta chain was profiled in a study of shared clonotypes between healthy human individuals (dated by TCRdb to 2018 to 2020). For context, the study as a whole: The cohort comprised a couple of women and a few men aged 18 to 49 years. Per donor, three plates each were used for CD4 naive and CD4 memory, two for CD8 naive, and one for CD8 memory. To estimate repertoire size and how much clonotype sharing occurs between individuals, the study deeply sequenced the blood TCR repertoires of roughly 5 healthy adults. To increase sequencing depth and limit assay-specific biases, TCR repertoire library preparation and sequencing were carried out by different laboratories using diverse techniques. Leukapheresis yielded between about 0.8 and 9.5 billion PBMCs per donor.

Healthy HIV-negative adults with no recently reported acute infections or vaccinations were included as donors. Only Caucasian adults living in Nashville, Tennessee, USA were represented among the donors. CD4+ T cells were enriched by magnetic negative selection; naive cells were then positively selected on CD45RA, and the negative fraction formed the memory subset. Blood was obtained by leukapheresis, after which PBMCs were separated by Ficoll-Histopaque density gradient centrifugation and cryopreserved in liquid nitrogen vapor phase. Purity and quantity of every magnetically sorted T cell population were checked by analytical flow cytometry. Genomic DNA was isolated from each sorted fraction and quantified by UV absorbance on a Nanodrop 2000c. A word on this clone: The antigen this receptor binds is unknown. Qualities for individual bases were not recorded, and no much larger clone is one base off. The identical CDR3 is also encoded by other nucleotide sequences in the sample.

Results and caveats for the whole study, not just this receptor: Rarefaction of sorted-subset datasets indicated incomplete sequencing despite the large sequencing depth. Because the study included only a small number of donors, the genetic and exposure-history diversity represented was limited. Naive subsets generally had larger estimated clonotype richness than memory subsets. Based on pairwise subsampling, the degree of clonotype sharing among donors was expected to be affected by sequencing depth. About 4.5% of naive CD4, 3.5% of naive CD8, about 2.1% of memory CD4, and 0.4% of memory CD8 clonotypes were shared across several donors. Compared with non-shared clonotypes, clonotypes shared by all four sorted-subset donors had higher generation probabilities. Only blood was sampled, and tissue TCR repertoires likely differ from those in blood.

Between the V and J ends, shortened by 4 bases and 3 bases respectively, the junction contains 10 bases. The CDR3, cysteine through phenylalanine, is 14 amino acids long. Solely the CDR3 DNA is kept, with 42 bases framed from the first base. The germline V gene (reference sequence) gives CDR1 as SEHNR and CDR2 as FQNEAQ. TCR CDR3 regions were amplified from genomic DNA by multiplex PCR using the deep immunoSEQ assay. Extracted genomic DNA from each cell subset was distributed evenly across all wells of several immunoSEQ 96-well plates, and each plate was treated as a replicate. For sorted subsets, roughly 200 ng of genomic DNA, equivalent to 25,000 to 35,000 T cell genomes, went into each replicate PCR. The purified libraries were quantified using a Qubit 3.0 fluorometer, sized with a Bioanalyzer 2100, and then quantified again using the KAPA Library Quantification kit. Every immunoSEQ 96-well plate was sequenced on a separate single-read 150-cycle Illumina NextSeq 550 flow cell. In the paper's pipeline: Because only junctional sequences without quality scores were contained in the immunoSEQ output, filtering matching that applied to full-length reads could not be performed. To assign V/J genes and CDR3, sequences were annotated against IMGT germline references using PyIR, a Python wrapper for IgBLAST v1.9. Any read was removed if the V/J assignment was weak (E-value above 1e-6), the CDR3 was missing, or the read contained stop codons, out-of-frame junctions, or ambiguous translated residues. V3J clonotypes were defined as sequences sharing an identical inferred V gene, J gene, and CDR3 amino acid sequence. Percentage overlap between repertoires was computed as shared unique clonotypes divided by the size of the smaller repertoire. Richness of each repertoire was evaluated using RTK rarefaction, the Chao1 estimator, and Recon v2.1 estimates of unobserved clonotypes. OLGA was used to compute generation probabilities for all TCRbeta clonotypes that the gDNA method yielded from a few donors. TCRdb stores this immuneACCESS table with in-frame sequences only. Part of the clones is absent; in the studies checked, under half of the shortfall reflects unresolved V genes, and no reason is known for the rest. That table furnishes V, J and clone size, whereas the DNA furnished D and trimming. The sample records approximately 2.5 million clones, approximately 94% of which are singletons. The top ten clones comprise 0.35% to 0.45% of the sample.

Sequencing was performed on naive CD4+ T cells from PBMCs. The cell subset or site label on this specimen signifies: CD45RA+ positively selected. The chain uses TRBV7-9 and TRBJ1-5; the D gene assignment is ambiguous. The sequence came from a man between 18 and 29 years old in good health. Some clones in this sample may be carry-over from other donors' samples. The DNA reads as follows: TGTGCCAGCAGCTCCGACGGATTCAATCAGCCCCAGCATTTT. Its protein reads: CASSSDGFNQPQHF.